This T cell receptor beta chain comes out of a study of regulatory T cells in long-lasting Graves disease. Study background: It was over 5 years of antithyroid drugs, with positive TSH receptor antibodies, that meant persistent Graves' disease.

Whole-study findings and limits: Possibly, accuracy suffered from the small sample size.

V was clipped by 0 bases and J by 8 bases; unmatched bases: 5. CDR1 and CDR2 (germline): MGHDK, SYGVNS. The CDR3 length is 16 residues. The authors built TCR beta libraries using iRepertoire HTBI primers and Arm-PCR of CDR3 regions. TCRdb re-analysed the multiplex PCR reads in MiXCR, keeping a single row per CDR3 protein. Altogether fewer than 600,000 distinct CDR3 sequences are present, roughly 22% being singletons, with the ten largest covering about an eighth. As for time point: persistent/refractory GD, antithyroid drugs over 5 years with positive TRAb. Making the TCR library involved RNA that had been extracted from PBMCs. Per American Thyroid Association guidelines, Graves' disease was diagnosed. With respect to this clonotype: The antigen is undetermined.

This rearrangement joins TRBV25-1 to TRBJ1-4; TRBD1 matches at 11 bases. The sample in question was peripheral blood mononuclear cells (PBMCs), obtained when the disease was refractory, from a patient treated with antithyroid drugs. This TCR came from a female donor with Graves disease. CDR3: CASSEYRTGGREKLFF. The CDR3 coding sequence is TGTGCCAGCAGTGAATACAGGACAGGGGGCCGAGAAAAACTGTTTTTT.